What follows describes a single T cell receptor (beta chain). Its antigen is not identified. This entry comes from a study of shared clonotypes between healthy human individuals. Findings of the study overall: In having few donors, the study represented limited genetic and exposure-history diversity.

Extraction of genomic DNA in unsorted samples used roughly 93 million PBMCs. The CDR3 extends over 15 amino acids. The germline V and J ends were trimmed by 3 bases and 4 bases, with 13 bases remaining between them. Germline lookup yields CDR1 GTSNPN and CDR2 SVGIG (reference sequence). Genomic DNA (from each subset) was split evenly across several immunoSEQ plates. In the authors' methods: Filtering differed for immunoSEQ, which gave only junction sequences without quality scores. The table came from immunoSEQ multiplex PCR; TCRdb's copy has only in-frame clones and leaves some out. The V and J calls and the clone size are those of that table, but D and trimming were determined from the DNA. This table has around 500,000 clones, around 73% appearing once.

Sequencing was performed on PBMCs. This TCR was recovered from a middle-aged woman in good health. Some clones in this sample may be carry-over from other donors' samples. This sequence joins TRBV30 and TRBJ1-6; no clear D gene. CDR3 coding DNA: TGTGCCTGGAGGGGGAGGATCAGATATAATTCACCCCTCCACTTT. Translated: CAWRGRIRYNSPLHF.